The clone carrying this TCR beta chain came up a few times. This specimen belongs to a study of PD-1 blockade in classical Hodgkin lymphoma. The CDR3 runs 11 residues. The V end lost 3 bases, the J end lost 3 bases, and 3 bases lay between the germline ends. Germline V gene sequence: CDR1 MNHNS, CDR2 SASEGT. In every patient, relapse followed autologous stem cell transplantation, while exposure to brentuximab vedotin differed. Repertoires were generated with immunoSEQ multiplex PCR, while TCRdb's copy carries only in-frame clones and drops some. The sample contains roughly 20,000 clones, roughly 88% of which appear only once.

The sequence came from a human donor with classical Hodgkin lymphoma. The source was peripheral blood mononuclear cells (PBMCs), collected before the second cycle of nivolumab. V usage is TRBV6-1 and J usage is TRBJ2-7; D unclear. CDR3 protein: CASSDLYEQYF. The CDR3 coding sequence is TGTGCCAGCAGTGACCTCTACGAGCAGTACTTC.